This TCR beta chain originates from a study of cytomegalovirus exposure and HLA in healthy donors. Overall study context: As released early, the data held around 80 million unique TCRs from HLA-typed donors.

The CDR3 totals 18 residues. Germline CDR1 is SGHTA and CDR2 is FQGNSA. V shed 5 bases and J 4 bases; nucleotides not matched to a gene: 15. Vbeta (60) and Jbeta (13) primers were used in the PCR. The table came from immunoSEQ multiplex PCR; TCRdb's copy has only in-frame clones and leaves some out. The table includes tens of thousands of clones, 60% to 80% detected once. Sample: PBMCs. The clonotype comes from a middle-aged woman in good health and CMV-seropositive. This chain links TRBV7-2 with TRBJ1-3; 9 bases agree with TRBD1. Written as DNA, the CDR3 is TGTGCCAGCAGCATCCTCCCCGGGACAGGGTATAGAGGAAACACCATATATTTT. Residues: CASSILPGTGYRGNTIYF.